This T cell receptor beta chain was sequenced in a study of regulatory T cells in long-lasting Graves disease. Across the study: Graves' patients (newly diagnosed) had been on antithyroid drugs under 3 months.

Stated time point: newly diagnosed GD, antithyroid drugs for less than 3 months. Extracted PBMC RNA gave rise to the TCR library. Building of the TCR beta libraries involved iRepertoire HTBI primers and Arm-PCR of CDR3 regions. Using its own MiXCR run on the multiplex PCR reads, TCRdb lists one record per CDR3 protein. The profile shows 400,000 to 500,000 distinct CDR3 sequences, 13% to 15% of them singletons. The V and J ends lost 0 bases and 1 base respectively, with 8 bases between them. This CDR3 region has 14 residues. Germline V gives CDR1 SGHRS, CDR2 YFSETQ. These data were also filed under a second study, of T cells in Graves' hyperthyroidism and ophthalmopathy.

The sample consisted of peripheral blood mononuclear cells (PBMCs), taken at new diagnosis, from a patient treated with antithyroid drugs. The clonotype comes from a woman aged 45 to 65 with Graves disease. This chain connects TRBV5-1 to TRBJ2-7; D not resolved. The CDR3 bases are TGCGCCAGCAGCTTGGCAAAACGGTCCTACGAGCAGTACTTC. Amino acid sequence: CASSLAKRSYEQYF.